The source of this TCR beta chain is a study of shared clonotypes between healthy human individuals. Overall study context: The donor pool was made up of two women and three men aged 18 to 49. Study results and limitations: Among a few donors, roughly 5% of naive CD4 clonotypes were found in common.

Naive CD8 cells lacked CD45RO, underwent positive selection for CCR7 and left out terminally differentiated effector memory CD45RA+ cells. V dropped 5 bases and J dropped 3; count of bases not matched to a gene: 10. The CDR3 extends over 15 amino acids. CDR1 is SEHNR, CDR2 FQNEAQ, per germline (reference sequence). Only in-frame clones appear in the TCRdb table, and some are missing; sequencing was by immunoSEQ multiplex PCR. The sample carries about 820,000 clones, roughly 92% recorded once. As to this clone: Its antigen is unidentified.

The receptor's source is a man aged 30-40 years in good health. Sequenced sample: naive CD8+ T cells sorted from blood. V is TRBV7-9 and J is TRBJ2-7, with 7 positions matching TRBD2. CDR3 in DNA: TGTGCCAGCAGCCTTCGCGGCGGGAGCTTCTACGAGCAGTACTTC. It yields the protein CASSLRGGSFYEQYF.